This T cell receptor beta chain is drawn from a study of cytomegalovirus exposure and HLA in healthy donors. The CDR3 length is 13 residues. V was trimmed by 0 bases and J by 11 bases, leaving 13 bases between them. Per the germline V gene, CDR1 is MNHNS and CDR2 is SASEGT. The PCR employed 60 Vbeta primers together with 13 Jbeta primers. Generated by immunoSEQ multiplex PCR, the TCRdb table keeps only in-frame clones and is missing some. The table lists around 58,000 clones, under 80% of them singletons. The chain has TRBV6-1 and TRBJ1-1; no firm D call. Sequencing was carried out using PBMCs. The clonotype comes from a male donor in good health and CMV-seropositive. CDR3 residues: CASSEASPPVAFF. The CDR3 DNA is TGTGCCAGCAGTGAAGCTTCTCCACCGGTTGCTTTCTTT.